One TCR beta chain is described in this entry. What it binds is unknown. This sample was taken from a study of T cell responses to AZD1222 COVID-19 vaccine. Findings and caveats of the study: Spike-specific TCRs gained breadth and depth after people received two AZD1222 doses. Among those given AZD1222, only 5 to 7 were seropositive at baseline.

TCRdb keeps only in-frame clones here, not all; method: immunoSEQ multiplex PCR. The sample yields around 100,000 clones, approximately 91% seen once. The CDR3 runs to 15 residues. V lost 1 base and J 4 bases, leaving 13 bases between the germline ends. The germline V gene encodes CDR1 MGHRA and CDR2 YSYEKL. This chain joins TRBV4-1 and TRBJ2-5, with D perhaps being TRBD1 or TRBD2 (6 bases each). The receptor was isolated from an adult in good health. Sequences were derived from peripheral blood, sampled on day 0 of AZD1222 vaccination. The CDR3 DNA is TGCGCCAGCAGCCAAGTGGGGGGCATTGGAGAGACCCAGTACTTC. It yields the protein CASSQVGGIGETQYF.